This entry features one T cell receptor (beta chain) sequence. Its target is not known. The data originate from a study of cytomegalovirus exposure and HLA in healthy donors. Per germline, CDR1 ENHRY and CDR2 SYGVKD. V lost 4 bases, J lost 1 base, and 4 bases lay in between. The CDR3 totals 13 residues. General study results and limits: It was reportedly the case that the classifier diagnosed cytomegalovirus status with high specificity and sensitivity.

Both 60 Vbeta primers and 13 Jbeta primers went into the PCR. Profiling relied on immunoSEQ multiplex PCR, and the TCRdb table lists in-frame clones only, not all of them. The table includes about 210,000 clones, about 85% detected once. The specimen was PBMCs. The sequence was obtained from a boy aged 2-9 years in good health and CMV-seronegative. The chain links TRBV10-3 to TRBJ1-4; D is undetermined. The CDR3 nucleotides are TGTGCCATCAGTGTCAGAACTAATGAAAAACTGTTTTTT. Its protein product is CAISVRTNEKLFF.